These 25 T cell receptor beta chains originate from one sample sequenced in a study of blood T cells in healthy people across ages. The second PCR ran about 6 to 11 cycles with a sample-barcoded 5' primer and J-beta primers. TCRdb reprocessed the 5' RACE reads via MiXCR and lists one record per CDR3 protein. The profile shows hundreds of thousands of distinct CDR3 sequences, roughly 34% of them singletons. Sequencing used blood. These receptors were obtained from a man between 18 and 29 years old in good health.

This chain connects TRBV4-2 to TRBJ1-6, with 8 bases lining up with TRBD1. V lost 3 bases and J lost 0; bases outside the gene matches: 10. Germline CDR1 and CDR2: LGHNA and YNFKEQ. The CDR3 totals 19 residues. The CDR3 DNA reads TGTGCCAGCAGCCACTCTACAGGGGGTTTGAGCTCCTATAATTCACCCCTCCACTTT. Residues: CASSHSTGGLSSYNSPLHF.

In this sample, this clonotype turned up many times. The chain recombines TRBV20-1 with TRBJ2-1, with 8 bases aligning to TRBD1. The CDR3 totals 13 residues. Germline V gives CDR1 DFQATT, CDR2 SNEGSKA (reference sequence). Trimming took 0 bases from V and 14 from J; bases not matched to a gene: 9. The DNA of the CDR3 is TGCAGTGCTAGAGACAGGGGGCGCGATCGGAAGTTCTTC. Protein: CSARDRGRDRKFF.

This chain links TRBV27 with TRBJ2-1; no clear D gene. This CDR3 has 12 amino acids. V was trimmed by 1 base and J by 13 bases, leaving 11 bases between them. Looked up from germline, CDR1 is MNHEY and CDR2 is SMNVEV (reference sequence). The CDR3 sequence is CASSLFGETQFF. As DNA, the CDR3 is TGTGCCAGCAGTTTATTCGGAGAGACCCAGTTCTTC.

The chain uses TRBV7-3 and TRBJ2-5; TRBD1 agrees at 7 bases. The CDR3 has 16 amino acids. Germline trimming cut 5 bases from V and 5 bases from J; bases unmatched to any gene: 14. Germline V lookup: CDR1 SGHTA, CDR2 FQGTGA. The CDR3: CASSPNTGAGPETQYF. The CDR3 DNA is TGTGCCAGCAGCCCAAATACAGGGGCCGGCCCGGAGACCCAGTACTTC.

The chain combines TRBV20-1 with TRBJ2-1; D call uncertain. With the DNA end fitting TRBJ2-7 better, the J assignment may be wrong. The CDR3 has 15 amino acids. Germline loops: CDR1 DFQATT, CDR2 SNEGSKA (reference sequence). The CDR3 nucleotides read TGCAGTGCTAATTCTCCGGCGAGCTCCTACAATGAGCAGTACTTC. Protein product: CSANSPASSYNEQYF.

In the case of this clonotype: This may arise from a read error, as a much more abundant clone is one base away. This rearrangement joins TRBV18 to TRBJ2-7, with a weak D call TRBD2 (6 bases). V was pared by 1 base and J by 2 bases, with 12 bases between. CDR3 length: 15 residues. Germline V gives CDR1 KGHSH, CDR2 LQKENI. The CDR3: CASSPLGRSTYEQYF. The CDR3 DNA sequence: TGTGCCAGCTCACCACTCGGGAGATCCACCTACGAGCAGTACTTC.

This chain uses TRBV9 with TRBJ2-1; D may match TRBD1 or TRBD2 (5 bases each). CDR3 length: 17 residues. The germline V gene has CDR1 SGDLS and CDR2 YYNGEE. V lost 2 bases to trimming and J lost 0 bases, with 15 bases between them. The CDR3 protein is CASSVAGTFGSYNEQFF. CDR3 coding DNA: TGTGCCAGCAGCGTTGCCGGGACCTTTGGCTCCTACAATGAGCAGTTCTTC.

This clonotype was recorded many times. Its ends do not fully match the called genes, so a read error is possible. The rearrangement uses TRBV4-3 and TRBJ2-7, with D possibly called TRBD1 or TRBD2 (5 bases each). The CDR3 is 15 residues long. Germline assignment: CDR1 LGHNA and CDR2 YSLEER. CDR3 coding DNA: TGTGCCAGCAGCCAAGGGGCAGGGAGCTCCTACGAGCAGTACTTC. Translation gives CASSQGAGSSYEQYF.

CDR3 amino acids: CASTPRAGDFNYGYTF. The CDR3 nucleotides are TGCGCCAGCACCCCCCGGGCGGGGGACTTTAACTATGGCTACACCTTC. The gene calls are TRBV5-1 and TRBJ1-2, with D perhaps matching TRBD1 (5 bases). Trimming removed 6 bases from V and 1 base from J, with 19 bases in between. This CDR3 has 16 amino acids. Germline CDR1 SGHRS, CDR2 YFSETQ.

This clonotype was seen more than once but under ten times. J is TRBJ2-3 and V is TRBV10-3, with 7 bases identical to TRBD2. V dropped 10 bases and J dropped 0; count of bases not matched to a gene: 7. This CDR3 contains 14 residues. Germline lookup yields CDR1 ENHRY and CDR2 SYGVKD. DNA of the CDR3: TGTGCCAGCGGACTAGAAGATAGCACAGATACGCAGTATTTT. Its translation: CASGLEDSTDTQYF.

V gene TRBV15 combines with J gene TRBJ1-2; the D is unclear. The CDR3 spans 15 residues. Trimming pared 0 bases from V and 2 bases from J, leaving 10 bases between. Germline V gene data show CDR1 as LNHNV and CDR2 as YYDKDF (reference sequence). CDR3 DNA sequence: TGTGCCACCAGCAGAGATCTGTTGCTCAACTATGGCTACACCTTC. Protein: CATSRDLLLNYGYTF.

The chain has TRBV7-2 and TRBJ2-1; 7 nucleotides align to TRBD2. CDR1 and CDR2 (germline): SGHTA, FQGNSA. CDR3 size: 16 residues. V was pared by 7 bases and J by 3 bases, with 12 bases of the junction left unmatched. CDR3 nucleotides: TGTGCCAGCACCCCCCCGGGGGGACTTGGCTACAATGAGCAGTTCTTC. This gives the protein CASTPPGGLGYNEQFF.

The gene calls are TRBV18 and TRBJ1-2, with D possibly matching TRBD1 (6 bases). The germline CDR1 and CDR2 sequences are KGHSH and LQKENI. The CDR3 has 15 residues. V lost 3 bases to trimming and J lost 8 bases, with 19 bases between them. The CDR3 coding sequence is TGTGCCAGCTCACCTGCCGAGACAGGACTTCGCGGCTACACCTTC. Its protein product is CASSPAETGLRGYTF.

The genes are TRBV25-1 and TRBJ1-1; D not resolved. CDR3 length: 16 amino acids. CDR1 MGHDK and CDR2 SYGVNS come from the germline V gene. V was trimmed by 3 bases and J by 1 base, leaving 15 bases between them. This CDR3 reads CASSEDRAPQNTEAFF. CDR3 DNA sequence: TGTGCCAGCAGTGAGGATAGGGCCCCTCAGAACACTGAAGCTTTCTTT.

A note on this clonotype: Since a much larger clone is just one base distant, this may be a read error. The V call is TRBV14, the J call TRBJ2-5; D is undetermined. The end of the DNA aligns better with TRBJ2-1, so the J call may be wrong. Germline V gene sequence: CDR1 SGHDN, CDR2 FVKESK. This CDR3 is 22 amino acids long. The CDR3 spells CASSQAVKHPTTRQLRQETQFF. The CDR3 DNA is TGTGCCAGCAGCCAAGCGGTTAAGCACCCAACGACGAGGCAGCTCCGCCAAGAGACCCAGTTCTTC.

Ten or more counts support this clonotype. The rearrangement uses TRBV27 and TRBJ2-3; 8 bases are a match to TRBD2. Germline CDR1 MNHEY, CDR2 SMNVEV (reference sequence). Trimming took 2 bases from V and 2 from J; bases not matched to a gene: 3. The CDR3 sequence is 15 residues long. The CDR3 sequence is CASSLGGGNTDTQYF. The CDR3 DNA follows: TGTGCCAGCAGTTTAGGCGGGGGGAACACAGATACGCAGTATTTT.

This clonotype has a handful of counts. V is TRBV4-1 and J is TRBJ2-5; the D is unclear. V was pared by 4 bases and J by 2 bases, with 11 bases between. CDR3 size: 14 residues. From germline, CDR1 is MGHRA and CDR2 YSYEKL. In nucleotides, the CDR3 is TGCGCCAGCAGCCCATGGGTGGAACAAGAGACCCAGTACTTC. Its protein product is CASSPWVEQETQYF.

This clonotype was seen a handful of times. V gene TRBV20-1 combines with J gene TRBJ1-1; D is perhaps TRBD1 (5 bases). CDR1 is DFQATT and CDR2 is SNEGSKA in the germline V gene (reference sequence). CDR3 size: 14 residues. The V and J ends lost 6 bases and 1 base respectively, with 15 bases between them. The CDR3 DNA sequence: TGCAGTGCCTTAGGGGCTGGAAAGAACACTGAAGCTTTCTTT. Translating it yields CSALGAGKNTEAFF.

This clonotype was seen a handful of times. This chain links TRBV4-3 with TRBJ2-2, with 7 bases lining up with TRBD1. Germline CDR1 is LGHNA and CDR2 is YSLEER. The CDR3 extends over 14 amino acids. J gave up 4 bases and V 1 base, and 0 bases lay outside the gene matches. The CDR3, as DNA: TGCGCCAGCAGCCAAGGGACAGGCACCGGGGAGCTGTTTTTT. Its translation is CASSQGTGTGELFF.

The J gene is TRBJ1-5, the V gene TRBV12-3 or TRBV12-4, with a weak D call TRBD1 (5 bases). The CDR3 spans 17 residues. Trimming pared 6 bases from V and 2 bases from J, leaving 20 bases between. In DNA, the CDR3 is TGTGCCAGCAGGGCAGAGACAGCTAATGGCCGCAATCAGCCCCAGCATTTT. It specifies CASRAETANGRNQPQHF.

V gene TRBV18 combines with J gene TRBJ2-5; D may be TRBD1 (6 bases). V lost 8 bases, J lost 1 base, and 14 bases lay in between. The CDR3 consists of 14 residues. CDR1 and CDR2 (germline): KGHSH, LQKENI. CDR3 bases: TGTGCCAGCAGCCCCAGCAGGGGCCAAGAGACCCAGTACTTC. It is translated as CASSPSRGQETQYF.

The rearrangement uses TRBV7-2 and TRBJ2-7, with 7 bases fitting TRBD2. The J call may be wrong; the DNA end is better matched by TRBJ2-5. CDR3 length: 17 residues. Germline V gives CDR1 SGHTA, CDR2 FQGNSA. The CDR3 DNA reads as TGTGCCAGCAGCCCCCGGATCACGCGGGGGTTTAAAGAGACCCAGTACTTC. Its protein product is CASSPRITRGFKETQYF.

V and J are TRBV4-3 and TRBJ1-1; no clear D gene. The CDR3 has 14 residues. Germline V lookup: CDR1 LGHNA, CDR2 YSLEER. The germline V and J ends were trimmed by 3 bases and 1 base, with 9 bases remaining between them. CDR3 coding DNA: TGCGCCAGCAGCCACCAGCCTTCGAACACTGAAGCTTTCTTT. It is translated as CASSHQPSNTEAFF.

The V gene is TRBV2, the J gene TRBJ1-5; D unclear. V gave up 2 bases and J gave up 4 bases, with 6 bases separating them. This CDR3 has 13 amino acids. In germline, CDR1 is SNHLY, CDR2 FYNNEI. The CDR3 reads CASSERWNQPQHF. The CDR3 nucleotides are TGTGCCAGCAGTGAACGGTGGAATCAGCCCCAGCATTTT.

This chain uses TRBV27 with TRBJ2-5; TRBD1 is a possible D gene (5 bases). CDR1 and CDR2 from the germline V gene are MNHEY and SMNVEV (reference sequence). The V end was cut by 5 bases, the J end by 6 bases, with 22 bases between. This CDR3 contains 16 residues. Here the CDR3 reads CASSVWGLTQIQTQYF. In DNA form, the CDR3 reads TGTGCCAGCAGTGTCTGGGGCCTGACCCAGATACAGACCCAGTACTTC.